The present TCR beta chain was sequenced within a study of blood T cell repertoires in COVID-19. On the study more broadly: COVID-19 samples collected from the United States, Italy and Spain covered acute and convalescent phases. PBMCs, B-cell-depleted T cells, or T cells provided the cDNA or gDNA that made up the material.

V was pared by 7 bases and J by 7 bases, with 18 bases of the junction left unmatched. Germline loops: CDR1 MNHEY, CDR2 SMNVEV (reference sequence). CDR3 length equals 16 residues. Assay used: immunoSEQ multiplex PCR; TCRdb lists only in-frame clones, some missing. The data show 100,000 to 150,000 clones, around 81% seen once. The source of this sequence is a man in his sixties with acute or convalescent COVID-19. The sequenced sample consisted of peripheral blood. V usage is TRBV27 and J usage is TRBJ2-7; 8 bases are a match to TRBD2. The CDR3 bases are TGTGCCAGCACCTACCATCTAGCGGGTCCTGAGGGGGAGCAGTACTTC. It yields the protein CASTYHLAGPEGEQYF.